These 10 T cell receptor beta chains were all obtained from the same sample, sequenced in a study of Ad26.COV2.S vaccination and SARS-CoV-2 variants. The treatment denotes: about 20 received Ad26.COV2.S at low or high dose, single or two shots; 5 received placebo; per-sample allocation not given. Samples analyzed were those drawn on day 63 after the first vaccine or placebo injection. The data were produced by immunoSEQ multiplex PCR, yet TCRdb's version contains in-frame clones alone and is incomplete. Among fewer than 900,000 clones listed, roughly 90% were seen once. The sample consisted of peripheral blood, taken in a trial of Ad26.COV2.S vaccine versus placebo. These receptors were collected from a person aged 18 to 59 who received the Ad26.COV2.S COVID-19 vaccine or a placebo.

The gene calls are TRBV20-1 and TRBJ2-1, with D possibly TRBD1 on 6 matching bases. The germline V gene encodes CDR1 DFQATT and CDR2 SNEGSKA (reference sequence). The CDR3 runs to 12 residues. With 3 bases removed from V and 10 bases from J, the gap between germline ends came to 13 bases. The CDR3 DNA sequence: TGCAGTGCTAGTCACAGGGAAAGAGAGCAGTTCTTC. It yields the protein CSASHREREQFF.

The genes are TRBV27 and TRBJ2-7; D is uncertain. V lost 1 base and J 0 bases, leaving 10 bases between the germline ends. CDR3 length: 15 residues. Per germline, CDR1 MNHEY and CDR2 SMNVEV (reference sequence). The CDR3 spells CASSLYLTSSYEQYF. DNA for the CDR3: TGTGCCAGCAGTTTATATCTTACGAGCTCCTACGAGCAGTACTTC.

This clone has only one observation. CDR3 amino acids: CAWTLDRDGYTF. DNA of the CDR3: TGTGCCTGGACCTTAGACAGGGATGGCTACACCTTC. The chain combines TRBV30 with TRBJ1-2, with 7 bases fitting TRBD1. The CDR3 is 12 residues long. Germline lookup yields CDR1 GTSNPN and CDR2 SVGIG (reference sequence). V dropped 4 bases and J dropped 6; count of bases not matched to a gene: 5.

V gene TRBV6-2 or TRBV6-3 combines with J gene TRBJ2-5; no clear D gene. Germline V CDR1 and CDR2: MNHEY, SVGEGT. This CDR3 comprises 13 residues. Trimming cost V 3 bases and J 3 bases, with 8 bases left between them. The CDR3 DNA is TGTGCCAGCAGTTATCTCAACGAAGAGACCCAGTACTTC. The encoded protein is CASSYLNEETQYF.

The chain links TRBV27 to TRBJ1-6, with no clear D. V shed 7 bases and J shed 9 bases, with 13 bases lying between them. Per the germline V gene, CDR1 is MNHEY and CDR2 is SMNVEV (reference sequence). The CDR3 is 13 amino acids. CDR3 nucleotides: TGTGCCAGCATGCGGCCGGCAAGTTCACCCCTCCACTTT. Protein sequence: CASMRPASSPLHF.

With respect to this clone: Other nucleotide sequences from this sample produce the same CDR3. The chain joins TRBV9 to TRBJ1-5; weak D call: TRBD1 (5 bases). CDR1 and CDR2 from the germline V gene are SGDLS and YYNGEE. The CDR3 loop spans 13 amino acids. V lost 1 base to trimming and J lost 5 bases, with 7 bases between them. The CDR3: CASSVRGDQPQHF. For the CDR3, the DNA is TGTGCCAGCAGCGTAAGGGGCGATCAGCCCCAGCATTTT.

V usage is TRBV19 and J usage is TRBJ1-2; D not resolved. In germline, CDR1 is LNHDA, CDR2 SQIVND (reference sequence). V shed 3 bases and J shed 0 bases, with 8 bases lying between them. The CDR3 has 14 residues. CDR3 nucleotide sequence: TGTGCCAGTAGTATGGGTTCGTCTAACTATGGCTACACCTTC. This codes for CASSMGSSNYGYTF.

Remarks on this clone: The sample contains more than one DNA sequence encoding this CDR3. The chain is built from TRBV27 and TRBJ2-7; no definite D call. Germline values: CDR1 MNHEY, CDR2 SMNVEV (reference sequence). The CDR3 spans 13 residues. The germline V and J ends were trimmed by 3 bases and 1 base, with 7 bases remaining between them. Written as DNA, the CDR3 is TGTGCCAGCAGTTTCCCAGGTTCCTACGAGCAGTACTTC. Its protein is CASSFPGSYEQYF.

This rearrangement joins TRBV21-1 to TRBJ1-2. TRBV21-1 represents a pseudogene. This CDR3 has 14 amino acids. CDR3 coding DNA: TGTGCCAGCAGCAAAGCGGGGGGCGCAGATGGCTACACCTTC. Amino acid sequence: CASSKAGGADGYTF.

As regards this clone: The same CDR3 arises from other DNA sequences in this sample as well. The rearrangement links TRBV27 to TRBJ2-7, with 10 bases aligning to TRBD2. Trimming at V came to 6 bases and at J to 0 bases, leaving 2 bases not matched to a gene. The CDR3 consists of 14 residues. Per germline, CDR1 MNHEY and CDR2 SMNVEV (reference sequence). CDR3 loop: CASSRTSGSYEQYF. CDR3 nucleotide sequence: TGTGCCAGCAGCCGGACTAGCGGCTCCTACGAGCAGTACTTC.